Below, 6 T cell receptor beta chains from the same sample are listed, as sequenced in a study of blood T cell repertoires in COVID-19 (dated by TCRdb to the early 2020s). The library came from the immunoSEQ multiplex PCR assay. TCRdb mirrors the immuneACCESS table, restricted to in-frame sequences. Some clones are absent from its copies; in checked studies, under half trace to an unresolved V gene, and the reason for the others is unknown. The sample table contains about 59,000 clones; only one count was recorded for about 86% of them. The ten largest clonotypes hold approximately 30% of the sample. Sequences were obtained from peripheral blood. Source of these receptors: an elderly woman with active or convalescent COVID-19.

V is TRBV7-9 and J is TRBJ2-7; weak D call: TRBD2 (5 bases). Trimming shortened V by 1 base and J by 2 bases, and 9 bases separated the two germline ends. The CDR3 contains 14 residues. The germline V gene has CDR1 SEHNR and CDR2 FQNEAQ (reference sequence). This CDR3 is CASSLVQRPYEQYF. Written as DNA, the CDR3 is TGTGCCAGCAGCTTAGTGCAGCGGCCCTACGAGCAGTACTTC.

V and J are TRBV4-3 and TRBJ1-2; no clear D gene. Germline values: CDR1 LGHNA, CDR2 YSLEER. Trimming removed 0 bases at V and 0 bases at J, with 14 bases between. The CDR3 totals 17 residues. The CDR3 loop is CASSQEAGISTNYGYTF. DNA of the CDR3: TGCGCCAGCAGCCAAGAAGCGGGAATTTCTACTAACTATGGCTACACCTTC.

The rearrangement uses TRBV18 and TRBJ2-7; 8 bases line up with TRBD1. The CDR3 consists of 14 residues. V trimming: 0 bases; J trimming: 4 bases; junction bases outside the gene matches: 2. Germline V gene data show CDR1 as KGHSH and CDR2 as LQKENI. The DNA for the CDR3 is TGTGCCAGCTCACCACCGGGACAGGTTTACGAGCAGTACTTC. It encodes CASSPPGQVYEQYF. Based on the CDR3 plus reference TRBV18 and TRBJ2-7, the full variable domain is NAGVMQNPRHLVRRRGQEARLRCSPMKGHSHVYWYRQLPEEGLKFMVYLQKENIIDESGMPKERFSAEFPKEGPSILRIQQVVRGDSAAYFCASSPPGQVYEQYFGPGTRLTVT.

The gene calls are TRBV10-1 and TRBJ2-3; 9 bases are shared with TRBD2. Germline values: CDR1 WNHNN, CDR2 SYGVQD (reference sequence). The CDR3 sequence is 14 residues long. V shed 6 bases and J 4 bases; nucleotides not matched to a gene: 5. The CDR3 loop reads CASRPGLASDTQYF. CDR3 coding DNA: TGCGCCAGCAGGCCGGGACTAGCCTCAGATACGCAGTATTTT.

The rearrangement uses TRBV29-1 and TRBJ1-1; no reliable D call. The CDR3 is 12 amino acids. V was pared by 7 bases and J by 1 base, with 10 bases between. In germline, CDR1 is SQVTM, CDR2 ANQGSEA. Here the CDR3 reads CSAFAGNTEAFF. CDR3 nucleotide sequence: TGCAGCGCCTTTGCGGGGAACACTGAAGCTTTCTTT.

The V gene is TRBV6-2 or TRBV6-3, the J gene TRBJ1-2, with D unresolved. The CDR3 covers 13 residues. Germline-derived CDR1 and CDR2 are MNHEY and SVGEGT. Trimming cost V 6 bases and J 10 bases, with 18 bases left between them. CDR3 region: CASSYSPAGDYTF. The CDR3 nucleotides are TGTGCCAGCAGCTATTCACCCGCCGGGGACTACACCTTC.